The entry that follows covers one T cell receptor (beta chain) sequence. Its recognized antigen is unknown. No base qualities exist here, and no much larger clone lies one base off it. This sample is drawn from a study of OX40 agonist ivuxolimab in advanced cancers. Notes on the research overall: Ivuxolimab was an agonistic, fully human IgG2 monoclonal antibody directed against OX40 (CD134), a costimulatory receptor. Intravenous ivuxolimab was administered to patients every 2 weeks at six dose levels: 0.01, 0.1, 0.3, 1.5, 3 and 10 mg/kg. Of the approximately 50 patients in dose escalation, about 20 had hepatocellular carcinoma, approximately 15 had melanoma, 9 had renal cell carcinoma and 9 had head and neck cancer. In the dose-escalation cohort, roughly 82% of patients were male, and the mean age was approximately 60 years with a range of about 20 to 80. Prior anti-PD-1, anti-PD-L1 or anti-CTLA-4 therapy was permitted, and checkpoint inhibitors had been received by more than 35% of dose-escalation patients. Partial responses occurred in three dose-escalation patients, of whom one had hepatocellular carcinoma and two had cutaneous melanoma. Peripheral TCRbeta sequencing aimed to test whether ivuxolimab altered TCR sequence diversity and caused clonal T-cell expansion. The paper reports the monotherapy dose-escalation portion (N of about 50 patients) of the phase I ivuxolimab trial. The study at large found these results: In the 0.1-3.0 mg/kg groups, partial responders were among the patients with the lowest normalized peripheral clonal expansion, particularly in CD8+ T cells. At doses of 0.1 to 3.0 mg/kg, clonal expansion of both CD4+ and CD8+ T cells in blood was seen between baseline and week 6. After ivuxolimab, more expanded clones were found on average in CD8+ T cells than in CD4+ T cells. Antigen specificity was not determined for the clonally expanded peripheral T cells. Low levels of normalized T-cell clonal expansion were also seen in some nonresponding patients.

The trial excluded patients who had a history of autoimmune disease or who were on systemic immunosuppression. Peripheral blood for TCR sequencing was collected from all dose cohorts at baseline, on cycle 4 day 1, and on cycle 7 day 1. The samples were drawn from a first-in-human, open-label, multicenter phase I dose-escalation trial of ivuxolimab. Adults with locally advanced or metastatic melanoma, renal cell carcinoma, hepatocellular carcinoma or head and neck squamous cell carcinoma were enrolled in the trial. Before TCR sequencing, CD4+ T cells and CD8+ T cells from peripheral blood were sorted into separate populations. For sequencing of the TCRbeta CDR3 region, genomic DNA was extracted from the sorted cells. The immunoSEQ Assay was used for sequencing of TCRbeta CDR3 regions. This is the immuneACCESS table as TCRdb keeps it, with only in-frame sequences that have V and J called. A part of the clones is gone; compared with another copy, unresolved V genes explain less than half, and the rest is unexplained. The sample table lists around 63,000 clones, around 91% of them with a count of one. The ten top clones hold 10% to 12% of the sample.

The germline V gene gives CDR1 as MDHEN and CDR2 as SYDVKM. The CDR3, cysteine through phenylalanine, is 16 amino acids long. The retained sequence is limited to the CDR3, 48 bases, with the frame set at the first base. Trimming removed 3 bases from V and 0 bases from J, leaving 12 bases between the germline ends. The rearrangement combines TRBV28 with TRBJ1-3, with the D gene uncertain. The sequence came from an adult with an advanced solid tumor such as melanoma, head and neck, liver or kidney cancer. The sample was CD4+ or CD8+ T cells sorted from blood, taken in a trial of the OX40 agonist ivuxolimab. The nucleotides read TGTGCCAGCAGTTTGGTGGCCCAGACCTCTGGAAACACCATATATTTT. Its protein is CASSLVAQTSGNTIYF.